The 9 T cell receptor beta chains listed next were all sequenced from one sample in a study of regulatory T cells in long-lasting Graves disease. Building of the TCR beta libraries involved iRepertoire HTBI primers and Arm-PCR of CDR3 regions. TCRdb ran MiXCR on the multiplex PCR reads and lists one entry per CDR3 protein. The table includes fewer than 400,000 distinct CDR3 sequences, over 15% detected once. Regarding time point: newly diagnosed GD, antithyroid drugs for less than 3 months. The authors made the TCR library using RNA they extracted from PBMCs. The sample was peripheral blood mononuclear cells (PBMCs), taken at new diagnosis, from a patient treated with antithyroid drugs. The receptors come from a female donor with Graves disease.

The chain couples TRBV19 to TRBJ2-5, with TRBD1 matching 7 bases. This CDR3 spans 14 amino acids. The junction had 7 bases not matched to a gene; V was cut back by 4 bases and J by 5 bases. CDR1 and CDR2 (germline): LNHDA, SQIVND (reference sequence). CDR3 sequence reads: CASSTNNRGETQYF. The CDR3 DNA is TGTGCCAGTAGTACCAACAACAGGGGTGAGACCCAGTACTTC.

The table lists this clonotype with many counts. Mismatch with germline at one junction end may stem from a read error. The chain combines TRBV6-1 with TRBJ2-7; D gene uncertain. Looked up from germline, CDR1 is MNHNS and CDR2 is SASEGT. CDR3 size: 15 residues. The CDR3 loop is CASSEGGPTSHEQYF. The DNA for the CDR3 is TGTGCCAGCAGTGAAGGGGGTCCGACCTCCCACGAGCAGTACTTC.

This clonotype was counted ten times or more. The likely explanation is a read error, given a far larger clone one base away. V gene TRBV11-3 combines with J gene TRBJ2-3, with 9 bases matching TRBD2. The CDR3 loop spans 15 amino acids. Germline V gene lookup returns CDR1 SGHNT and CDR2 YENEEA. With 6 bases clipped from V and 1 base from J, the junction kept 5 bases outside the gene matches. The chain's CDR3 is CASSLTSGRTDTQYF. The CDR3 DNA sequence: TGTGCCAGCAGTTTAACTAGCGGGCGCACAGATACGCAGTATTTT.

This clonotype has a count of ten or more. This chain links TRBV6-2 or TRBV6-3 with TRBJ2-7; D not certain. V shed 6 bases and J shed 6 bases, with 18 bases lying between them. There are 14 residues in the CDR3. CDR1 and CDR2 (germline): MNHEY, SVGEGT. Here the CDR3 DNA reads TGTGCCAGCAGCTTACGAGGTTTGACCCCCGAGCAGTACTTC. Protein: CASSLRGLTPEQYF.

This clonotype was seen a few times. The chain employs TRBV6-1 and TRBJ1-1; 10 bases line up with TRBD1. CDR1 is MNHNS, CDR2 SASEGT, per germline. The CDR3 runs to 16 residues. Trimming at V came to 10 bases and at J to 5 bases, leaving 16 bases not matched to a gene. The chain's CDR3 is CATPKRPDRGRTEAFF. In DNA form, the CDR3 reads TGTGCCACCCCAAAGAGACCGGACAGGGGGAGGACTGAAGCTTTCTTT.

The chain uses TRBV6-1 and TRBJ2-1, with D perhaps TRBD2 (7 bases). This CDR3 is 17 amino acids long. Trimming cost V 4 bases and J 8 bases, with 24 bases left between them. CDR1 is MNHNS and CDR2 is SASEGT in the germline V gene. In nucleotides, the CDR3 is TGTGCCAGCAGTGTCGGGGGAGGGGCGGCGGGGACATATGAGCAGTTCTTC. This codes for CASSVGGGAAGTYEQFF.

This clonotype was recorded a few times. V and J are TRBV4-1 and TRBJ1-3; perhaps TRBD1 as D (5 bases). CDR3 length: 15 amino acids. Germline CDR1 reads MGHRA; CDR2 reads YSYEKL. V was pared by 0 bases and J by 2 bases, with 8 bases between. The CDR3 sequence: CASSQEATAGNTIYF. The DNA for the CDR3 is TGCGCCAGCAGCCAAGAAGCGACAGCTGGAAACACCATATATTTT.

Ten or more counts support this clonotype. The chain joins TRBV11-2 to TRBJ2-4; TRBD1 might be the D (6 bases). Germline CDR1 and CDR2: SGHAT and FQNNGV. The V and J ends lost 5 bases and 1 base respectively, with 15 bases between them. The CDR3 runs to 16 residues. The CDR3 loop is CASSPTQGPAKNIQYF. CDR3 DNA: TGTGCCAGCAGCCCAACTCAGGGGCCGGCCAAAAACATTCAGTACTTC.

This clonotype was recorded at least ten times. The chain is built from TRBV10-1 and TRBJ2-3; 7 nucleotides match TRBD2. Germline V gives CDR1 WNHNN, CDR2 SYGVQD (reference sequence). The CDR3 has 14 residues. The ends lost 3 bases at V and 4 bases at J; junction bases unmatched: 4. The CDR3 protein is CASSESLAADTQYF. CDR3 DNA sequence: TGCGCCAGCAGTGAAAGCCTAGCGGCAGATACGCAGTATTTT.